These 5 T cell receptor beta chains originate from one sample sequenced in a study of blood T cell repertoires in COVID-19. TCRdb keeps only in-frame clones here, not all; method: immunoSEQ multiplex PCR. Found here are approximately 170,000 clones, approximately 82% of them singletons; the top ten hold around 20%. The specimen sequenced was peripheral blood. The receptor source for this set is a woman between 70 and 85 years old who had recovered from COVID-19.

The V gene is TRBV25-1, the J gene TRBJ1-2, with 7 bases aligning to TRBD1. CDR3 length equals 16 residues. CDR1 and CDR2 from the germline V gene are MGHDK and SYGVNS. J was trimmed by 0 bases and V by 3 bases; bases with no gene match: 7. The CDR3 bases are TGTGCCAGCAGTGATTTCTCCGGGACAGCTAACTATGGCTACACCTTC. Its translation is CASSDFSGTANYGYTF.

In its sample, this clone was seen a few times. V usage is TRBV7-9 and J usage is TRBJ1-1, with D perhaps TRBD1 (6 bases). The germline V and J ends were trimmed by 5 bases and 6 bases, with 19 bases remaining between them. Germline values: CDR1 SEHNR, CDR2 FQNEAQ (reference sequence). CDR3 length equals 15 residues. The CDR3 spells CASSPRGAQGPEAFF. The CDR3 coding sequence is TGTGCCAGCAGCCCCAGGGGCGCCCAGGGGCCTGAAGCTTTCTTT.

In DNA, the CDR3 is TGTGCCAGCAGCCCGGGGGGGGTCCGAGAGACCCAGTACTTC. The encoded protein is CASSPGGVRETQYF. The chain uses TRBV7-2 and TRBJ2-5, with TRBD2 matching 8 bases. The CDR3 has 14 residues. The germline CDR1 and CDR2 sequences are SGHTA and FQGNSA. Trimming took 5 bases from V and 4 from J; bases not matched to a gene: 6. Based on the CDR3 plus reference TRBV7-2 and TRBJ2-5, the full variable domain is GAGVSQSPSNKVTEKGKDVELRCDPISGHTALYWYRQSLGQGLEFLIYFQGNSAPDKSGLPSDRFSAERTGGSVSTLTIQRTQQEDSAVYLCASSPGGVRETQYFGPGTRLLVL.

The chain links TRBV20-1 to TRBJ2-7, with 10 bases fitting TRBD2. CDR1 is DFQATT and CDR2 is SNEGSKA in the germline V gene (reference sequence). V lost 3 bases, J lost 7 bases, and 12 bases stayed unmatched. CDR3 length: 15 residues. The CDR3 sequence is CSASHPGVSGGEQYF. The CDR3, as DNA: TGCAGTGCTAGTCACCCCGGGGTTAGCGGGGGGGAGCAGTACTTC.

The chain has TRBV5-1 and TRBJ2-3; TRBD2 matches 9 bases. This CDR3 is 15 amino acids long. Germline CDR1 and CDR2: SGHRS and YFSETQ. J was trimmed by 4 bases and V by 2 bases; bases with no gene match: 5. This CDR3 reads CASSFIGGGADTQYF. CDR3 sequence (DNA): TGCGCCAGCAGCTTCATTGGCGGGGGGGCAGATACGCAGTATTTT.